The present entry profiles one T cell receptor beta chain with its context. Antigen unknown. Time point indicated: blood 4 weeks post-SBRT, at nephrectomy. Treatment: 15 Gy SBRT to primary tumor, nephrectomy 4 weeks later. Nephrectomy followed 15 Gy stereotactic body radiation by 4 weeks. The patient's renal cell carcinoma had clear cell pathology. Produced via immunoSEQ multiplex PCR; TCRdb's table is partial and in-frame only. Of about 77,000 clones listed, less than 85% were seen once; the top ten hold under 2.5%. This entry belongs to a study of radiation and T cells in renal cell carcinoma. Study results and caveats: Top tumor clonotypes rose in blood 2 weeks post-radiation, then contracted.

Per the germline V gene, CDR1 is SGHTA and CDR2 is FQGTGA. The ends lost 1 base at V and 4 bases at J; junction bases unmatched: 8. There are 17 residues in the CDR3. The rearrangement links TRBV7-3 to TRBJ2-2; 8 bases fit TRBD1. The sequence was obtained from a woman aged 55-69 years with renal cell carcinoma. Sequenced material: blood, taken from a patient whose treatment included radiotherapy and nephrectomy. CDR3 loop: CASSLIGGQASTGELFF. DNA for the CDR3: TGTGCCAGCAGCTTAATTGGGGGACAGGCCTCCACCGGGGAGCTGTTTTTT.